This T cell receptor beta chain originates from a study of early stage breast cancer tumors. This CDR3 is 16 amino acids long. The V gene's germline CDR1 is LGHNA and CDR2 YSLEER. V shed 4 bases and J shed 4 bases, with 16 bases lying between them. This table comes from immunoSEQ multiplex PCR, and its TCRdb copy is limited to in-frame clones, with some not included. The sample lists over 20,000 clones, around 70% seen once, with 9.5% to 10% in the top ten. The source is a person aged 55 to 75 with breast cancer. V gene TRBV4-3 combines with J gene TRBJ1-4; D unresolved. Sequences were obtained from breast tumor tissue. CDR3 DNA: TGCGCCAGCAGCCCAGGAGAGGGAAAGGGTAATGAAAAACTGTTTTTT. This encodes CASSPGEGKGNEKLFF.